These T cell receptor beta chains were read from a single sample in a study of T cells in Graves' hyperthyroidism and ophthalmopathy. TCRdb fed the multiplex PCR reads into MiXCR, producing one record per CDR3 protein. The sample holds about 760,000 distinct CDR3 sequences, 30% to 40% seen once. Sequenced sample: blood. The receptors were gathered from a woman in her forties with Graves' hyperthyroidism. CDR3s include the opening cysteine and the closing phenylalanine or tryptophan. D genes are given only for firm matches. Clone size is not always given. Where it is, it says once, few, many or a class for expanded clones.

abundance: -
d_gene: -
v_gene: TRBV7-2
j_gene: TRBJ1-1
CDR3aa: CASRQEQGRRIEAFF
CDR3nt: TGTGCCAGCAGGCAAGAACAGGGTAGGCGAATTGAAGCTTTCTTT

abundance: many
d_gene: -
v_gene: TRBV7-9
j_gene: TRBJ1-2
CDR3aa: CASSSGPNGYTF
CDR3nt: TGTGCCAGCAGCTCCGGGCCGAATGGCTACACCTTC

abundance: -
d_gene: -
v_gene: TRBV2
j_gene: TRBJ2-7
CDR3aa: CASRQYYEQYF
CDR3nt: TGTGCCAGCAGGCAGTACTACGAGCAGTACTTC

abundance: -
d_gene: -
v_gene: TRBV7-9
j_gene: TRBJ1-1
CDR3aa: CASSFPAGMNTEAFF
CDR3nt: TGTGCCAGCAGCTTCCCCGCCGGGATGAACACTGAAGCTTTCTTT

abundance: few
d_gene: -
v_gene: TRBV25-1
j_gene: TRBJ2-7
CDR3aa: CASSQEIRGAYEQYF
CDR3nt: TGTGCCAGCAGCCAAGAGATCAGGGGAGCCTACGAGCAGTACTTC

abundance: many
d_gene: -
v_gene: TRBV29-1
j_gene: TRBJ1-2
CDR3aa: CSVERDPNYGYTF
CDR3nt: TGCAGCGTTGAAAGGGATCCTAACTATGGCTACACCTTC

abundance: -
d_gene: TRBD1
v_gene: TRBV6-5
j_gene: TRBJ1-2
CDR3aa: CASRNSGTGGGYTF
CDR3nt: TGTGCCAGCAGAAACTCCGGGACAGGTGGCGGCTACACCTTC

abundance: -
d_gene: TRBD2
v_gene: TRBV9
j_gene: TRBJ2-7
CDR3aa: CASSVGIAGGYEQYF
CDR3nt: TGTGCCAGCAGCGTAGGGATAGCGGGGGGGTACGAGCAGTACTTC

abundance: -
d_gene: -
v_gene: TRBV7-2
j_gene: TRBJ1-4
CDR3aa: CASSLGEFWSNEKLFF
CDR3nt: TGTGCCAGCAGCTTAGGGGAGTTCTGGAGTAATGAAAAACTGTTTTTT

abundance: few
d_gene: -
v_gene: TRBV7-9
j_gene: TRBJ2-5
CDR3aa: CASSLINSQETQYF
CDR3nt: TGTGCCAGCAGCTTAATTAATAGCCAAGAGACCCAGTACTTC

abundance: many
d_gene: -
v_gene: TRBV12-3/TRBV12-4
j_gene: TRBJ1-1
CDR3aa: CASRTYRLQRNGTEAFF
CDR3nt: TGTGCCAGCAGAACATATCGTTTACAGCGAAACGGCACTGAAGCTTTCTTT

abundance: -
d_gene: -
v_gene: TRBV2
j_gene: TRBJ1-4
CDR3aa: CASSPGISTNEKLFF
CDR3nt: TGTGCCAGCAGCCCCGGGATCTCAACTAATGAAAAACTGTTTTTT

abundance: -
d_gene: -
v_gene: TRBV20-1
j_gene: TRBJ1-5
CDR3aa: CSARDPGERDRPQHF
CDR3nt: TGCAGTGCTAGAGATCCGGGGGAACGGGATCGGCCCCAGCATTTT

abundance: few
d_gene: TRBD1
v_gene: TRBV2
j_gene: TRBJ2-2
CDR3aa: CASSEEYPGGNTGELFF
CDR3nt: TGTGCCAGCAGTGAAGAGTATCCAGGGGGCAACACCGGGGAGCTGTTTTTT

abundance: -
d_gene: -
v_gene: TRBV4-1
j_gene: TRBJ1-6
CDR3aa: CASSQEAYNSPLHF
CDR3nt: TGCGCCAGCAGCCAAGAAGCTTATAATTCACCCCTCCACTTT

abundance: many
d_gene: -
v_gene: TRBV7-2
j_gene: TRBJ1-4
CDR3aa: CASSLSRQAKEKLFF
CDR3nt: TGTGCCAGCAGCTTATCGCGACAGGCGAAGGAAAAACTGTTTTTT

abundance: -
d_gene: TRBD1
v_gene: TRBV4-1
j_gene: TRBJ1-2
CDR3aa: CASSQERDRAHGYTF
CDR3nt: TGCGCCAGCAGCCAAGAACGAGACAGGGCGCATGGCTACACCTTC

abundance: -
d_gene: TRBD1
v_gene: TRBV7-6
j_gene: TRBJ1-6
CDR3aa: CASSPRTGRPPLHF
CDR3nt: TGTGCCAGCAGCCCGCGGACAGGTCGGCCACCCCTCCACTTT